This T cell receptor (beta chain) derives from a study of post-analysis software for immune sequencing data. Study in general: The disease courses covered relapsing-remitting, secondary progressive and progressive-relapsing multiple sclerosis. Study-wide results and caveats: In patients, TRBV5-6, TRBV5-1 and TRBV20-1 belonged to five or six TRBV segments found more frequently than in controls. Strong co-clustering by F measure was evident for samples that had been prepared in the same batch. Significantly lower normalized Chao1 diversity was found in patients with multiple sclerosis relative to controls.

This clonotype was picked up a small number of times. Its specificity is unknown. Unique molecular identifiers were carried by the TCR beta cDNA libraries. The yield from roughly 1 to 10 million T cells was 500,000 or so cDNA molecules in total. TCRdb re-called the PCR reads through MiXCR, storing one row per CDR3 protein. Found here are 350,000 to 500,000 distinct CDR3 sequences, about 39% of them singletons; the top ten hold 6.5% to 8%. Germline assignment: CDR1 SGHTA and CDR2 FQGTGA. This CDR3 has 14 amino acids. V lost 1 base to trimming and J lost 2 bases, with 8 bases between them. The chain employs TRBV7-3 and TRBJ2-5; D is unclear. Sequenced material: blood. The sequence was collected from a girl aged 2-10 years with multiple sclerosis. The chain's CDR3 is CASSLSTEQETQYF. The CDR3 DNA reads as TGTGCCAGCAGCTTAAGTACAGAGCAAGAGACCCAGTACTTC.